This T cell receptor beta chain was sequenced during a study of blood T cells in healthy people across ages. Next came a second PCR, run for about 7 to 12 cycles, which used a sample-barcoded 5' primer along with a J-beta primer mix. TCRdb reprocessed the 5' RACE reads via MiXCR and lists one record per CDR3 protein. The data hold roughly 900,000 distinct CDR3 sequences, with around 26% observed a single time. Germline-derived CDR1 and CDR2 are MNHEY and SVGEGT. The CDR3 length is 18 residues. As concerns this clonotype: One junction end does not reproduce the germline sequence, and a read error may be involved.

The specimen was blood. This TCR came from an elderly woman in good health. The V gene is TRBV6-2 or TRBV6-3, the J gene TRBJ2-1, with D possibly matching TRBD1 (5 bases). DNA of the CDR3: TGTACCAGCAGTTACTCTGGCCCGACAGCGTATTCCTACAATGAGCAGTTCTTC. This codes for CTSSYSGPTAYSYNEQFF.